The 20 T cell receptor beta chains below all came from one sample that was sequenced in a study of CD8 T cells in ankylosing spondylitis. Via MiXCR, TCRdb re-called the 5' RACE reads, giving one row per CDR3 protein. The sample has roughly 150,000 distinct CDR3 sequences, around a third seen once. The sample consisted of synovial fluid, either unsorted or a sorted T cell fraction (not recorded which). The source is a male donor with ankylosing spondylitis.

The CDR3 sequence: CSASRDLASYEQYF. The CDR3 nucleotides are TGCAGTGCTAGTCGGGACTTGGCCTCCTACGAGCAGTACTTC. This rearrangement joins TRBV20-1 to TRBJ2-7; TRBD2 might be the D (6 bases). Germline values: CDR1 DFQATT, CDR2 SNEGSKA (reference sequence). With 3 bases removed from V and 0 bases from J, the gap between germline ends came to 12 bases. The CDR3 is made up of 14 amino acids.

Only a few counts were recorded for this clonotype. The chain employs TRBV12-3 or TRBV12-4 and TRBJ2-5, with 13 positions matching TRBD2. Trimming cost V 7 bases and J 7 bases; bases outside gene matches: 3. This CDR3 contains 13 residues. The CDR3 DNA sequence: TGTGCCAGCATGGGACTAGCGGGACGGACCCAGTACTTC. This gives the protein CASMGLAGRTQYF.

The table lists this clonotype with many counts. The V and J genes are TRBV15 and TRBJ2-1; TRBD2 agrees at 13 bases. The germline CDR1 and CDR2 sequences are LNHNV and YYDKDF (reference sequence). The CDR3 totals 15 residues. With 3 bases clipped from V and 6 bases from J, the junction kept 2 bases outside the gene matches. CDR3 region: CATSRGLAGFNEQFF. The DNA of the CDR3 is TGTGCCACCAGCAGGGGACTAGCGGGATTCAATGAGCAGTTCTTC.

In this sample, this clonotype turned up a few times. The rearrangement links TRBV7-2 to TRBJ2-1; D not resolved. The V end lost 0 bases, the J end lost 0 bases, and 12 bases lay between the germline ends. CDR3 length equals 17 residues. The germline V gene has CDR1 SGHTA and CDR2 FQGNSA. Here the CDR3 reads CASSLAFTASSYNEQFF. The CDR3 nucleotides read TGTGCCAGCAGCTTAGCCTTTACGGCAAGCTCCTACAATGAGCAGTTCTTC. Supplemented by reference TRBV7-2 and TRBJ2-1, the full variable domain reads GAGVSQSPSNKVTEKGKDVELRCDPISGHTALYWYRQSLGQGLEFLIYFQGNSAPDKSGLPSDRFSAERTGGSVSTLTIQRTQQEDSAVYLCASSLAFTASSYNEQFFGPGTRLTVL.

This clonotype was seen ten or more times. The chain is built from TRBV29-1 and TRBJ1-1, with D tentatively TRBD1 (6 bases). This CDR3 region has 15 residues. With 4 bases removed from V and 0 bases from J, the gap between germline ends came to 15 bases. CDR1 and CDR2 (germline): SQVTM, ANQGSEA. In DNA, the CDR3 is TGCAGCGTTGTGGGGGGCGCGAACATGAACACTGAAGCTTTCTTT. Protein product: CSVVGGANMNTEAFF.

DNA of the CDR3: TGTGCCAGCAGTGTAGGCTGGGGGACAGGGTCCTCACCCCTCCACTTT. It yields the protein CASSVGWGTGSSPLHF. The V gene is TRBV6-1, the J gene TRBJ1-6; the match to TRBD1 covers 9 bases. CDR3 length equals 16 residues. J gave up 10 bases and V 4 bases, and 11 bases lay outside the gene matches. The germline V gene has CDR1 MNHNS and CDR2 SASEGT.

The gene calls are TRBV20-1 and TRBJ2-4; 12 nucleotides line up with TRBD2. In germline, CDR1 is DFQATT, CDR2 SNEGSKA (reference sequence). With 6 bases clipped from V and 4 bases from J, the junction kept 7 bases outside the gene matches. CDR3 length: 15 amino acids. The CDR3 DNA reads as TGCAGTGCACCTACTAGCGGGAGGCTTAAAAACATTCAGTACTTC. It is translated as CSAPTSGRLKNIQYF.

The chain links TRBV5-1 to TRBJ2-5; D may be TRBD1 (6 bases). V lost 2 bases and J 3 bases, leaving 8 bases between the germline ends. CDR3 size: 13 residues. Looked up from germline, CDR1 is SGHRS and CDR2 is YFSETQ. The CDR3 is CASSFKGEETQYF. The CDR3 DNA sequence: TGCGCCAGCAGCTTTAAGGGGGAAGAGACCCAGTACTTC.

The sample holds a few counts of this clonotype. The V call is TRBV6-1, the J call TRBJ1-6; 7 nucleotides align to TRBD1. Germline lookup yields CDR1 MNHNS and CDR2 SASEGT. The CDR3 is made up of 15 amino acids. The V gene end was trimmed by 3 bases and the J gene end by 9 bases; junction bases not matched to a gene: 8. The CDR3 is CASSDREQGSSPLHF. CDR3 DNA sequence: TGTGCCAGCAGTGATAGAGAACAGGGGTCTTCACCCCTCCACTTT.

This clonotype was counted once. This chain links TRBV9 with TRBJ2-3, with a tentative D call TRBD2 (5 bases). Germline V CDR1 and CDR2: SGDLS, YYNGEE. V lost 5 bases and J 8 bases, leaving 21 bases between the germline ends. The CDR3 extends over 15 amino acids. The CDR3 sequence is CASRGLPPSWGTQYF. The CDR3 DNA reads as TGTGCCAGCAGAGGACTCCCACCTTCTTGGGGTACGCAGTATTTT.

A few counts support this clonotype. The rearrangement joins TRBV12-3 or TRBV12-4 to TRBJ1-1; 8 positions match TRBD1. Trimming removed 3 bases from V and 1 base from J; junction bases left unmatched: 7. This CDR3 is built from 16 residues. The CDR3 DNA is TGTGCCAGCAGTTTCCCGCGGACAGGGAGGAACACTGAAGCTTTCTTT. Protein: CASSFPRTGRNTEAFF.

The V gene is TRBV7-9, the J gene TRBJ1-2, with 7 bases aligning to TRBD1. With 5 bases clipped from V and 1 base from J, the junction kept 4 bases outside the gene matches. CDR1 is SEHNR and CDR2 is FQNEAQ in the germline V gene (reference sequence). The CDR3 length is 14 residues. Written as DNA, the CDR3 is TGTGCCAGCAGCCAGGGGGGGTTTAACTATGGCTACACCTTC. Translated, it gives CASSQGGFNYGYTF.

This clonotype has just one count. The CDR3 reads CASSQYDRGSYNEQFF. CDR3 nucleotide sequence: TGCGCCAGCAGCCAATACGACAGGGGATCCTACAATGAGCAGTTCTTC. The rearrangement joins TRBV4-3 to TRBJ2-1; TRBD1 agrees at 8 bases. Germline V gives CDR1 LGHNA, CDR2 YSLEER. Losses at the gene ends were 2 bases for V and 1 base for J; bases not matched to a gene: 4. The CDR3 length is 16 residues.

This clonotype was detected many times. J is TRBJ2-2 and V is TRBV18, with D unclear. The CDR3 is 13 residues long. V lost 1 base and J 5 bases, leaving 5 bases between the germline ends. Germline CDR1 and CDR2: KGHSH and LQKENI. CDR3 protein: CASSPQKTGELFF. In nucleotides, the CDR3 is TGTGCCAGCTCACCACAAAAAACCGGGGAGCTGTTTTTT.

This clonotype was observed a few times. The chain combines TRBV6-1 with TRBJ2-1; TRBD2 aligns across 12 bases. There are 15 residues in the CDR3. Trimming at V came to 7 bases and at J to 6 bases, leaving 7 bases not matched to a gene. Germline V gene sequence: CDR1 MNHNS, CDR2 SASEGT. DNA of the CDR3: TGTGCCAGCACCTTGACTAGCGGGAGCCGCAATGAGCAGTTCTTC. Its protein is CASTLTSGSRNEQFF.

The chain is built from TRBV18 and TRBJ2-2; weak D call: TRBD1 (6 bases). With 4 bases removed from V and 1 base from J, the gap between germline ends came to 16 bases. The V gene's germline CDR1 is KGHSH and CDR2 LQKENI. The CDR3 has 17 residues. The CDR3 DNA sequence: TGTGCCAGCTCACTTTACCTACCGGGACAGAACACCGGGGAGCTGTTTTTT. The encoded protein is CASSLYLPGQNTGELFF.

This clonotype occurred many times. The gene calls are TRBV5-1 and TRBJ2-1; 13 bases agree with TRBD2. CDR3 length: 18 amino acids. Germline V gene data show CDR1 as SGHRS and CDR2 as YFSETQ. Germline trimming cut 3 bases from V and 6 bases from J; bases unmatched to any gene: 12. The CDR3, as DNA: TGCGCCAGCAGCTATTATCCGGGGACTAGCGGGACGAGCAATGAGCAGTTCTTC. Encoded protein: CASSYYPGTSGTSNEQFF.

The chain combines TRBV11-3 with TRBJ2-7; D is possibly TRBD1 (6 bases). V lost 3 bases, J lost 3 bases, and 15 bases lay in between. Germline V gene lookup returns CDR1 SGHNT and CDR2 YENEEA. The CDR3 extends over 15 amino acids. CDR3 sequence (DNA): TGTGCCAGCAGCTTTAGGACAGAGACTCTCTACGAGCAGTACTTC. This encodes CASSFRTETLYEQYF.

V usage is TRBV2 and J usage is TRBJ2-7; D could derive from TRBD1 or TRBD2 (5 bases each). The CDR3 extends over 14 amino acids. Between the trimmed V and J ends, which lost 6 bases and 1 base, there was a span of 13 bases. Germline V CDR1 and CDR2: SNHLY, FYNNEI. CDR3 sequence: CASSPAEGSYEQYF. Written as DNA, the CDR3 is TGTGCCAGCAGCCCTGCTGAGGGGTCCTACGAGCAGTACTTC.

This clonotype was detected only a few times. V and J are TRBV21-1 and TRBJ2-2. TRBV21-1 is listed as a pseudogene. This CDR3 comprises 17 residues. The CDR3 is CASSGRLGPTDAGELFF. The DNA of the CDR3 is TGTGCCAGCAGCGGACGCCTTGGACCAACAGACGCCGGGGAGCTGTTTTTT.